This is a list of T cell receptor beta chains from one sample in a study of T cells after yellow fever vaccination. Each CDR3 protein gets one entry after TCRdb re-called the 5' RACE reads with MiXCR. The sample carries almost 600,000 distinct CDR3 sequences, about 13% recorded once. The source was PBMCs, collected on the day of the yellow fever booster vaccination. These receptors were obtained from a man aged 30 to 39 who received the YFV17D yellow fever vaccine. The CDR3 runs from the conserved cysteine through the conserved F or W. Each record gives: J gene, V gene, clone size, D gene, CDR3 protein, CDR3 DNA. D genes are given only for firm matches. Clone size, where shown, is once, few, many, or a class for clones that have expanded.

j_gene: TRBJ2-7
v_gene: TRBV12-3/TRBV12-4
abundance: .
d_gene: TRBD2
CDR3aa: CASSARLAGYEQYF
CDR3nt: TGTGCCAGCAGTGCAAGACTAGCGGGCTACGAGCAGTACTTC

j_gene: TRBJ2-7
v_gene: TRBV27
abundance: few
d_gene: .
CDR3aa: CASRQLGGYEQYF
CDR3nt: TGTGCCAGCAGGCAGCTGGGGGGATACGAGCAGTACTTC

j_gene: TRBJ2-2
v_gene: TRBV9
abundance: few
d_gene: TRBD2
CDR3aa: CASSVSSGGTGELFF
CDR3nt: TGTGCCAGCAGCGTGTCTAGCGGGGGGACCGGGGAGCTGTTTTTT

j_gene: TRBJ2-7
v_gene: TRBV29-1
abundance: .
d_gene: .
CDR3aa: CSVEEGLNEQYF
CDR3nt: TGCAGCGTTGAGGAGGGGTTAAACGAGCAGTACTTC

j_gene: TRBJ2-1
v_gene: TRBV7-2
abundance: few
d_gene: TRBD1
CDR3aa: CASSSPGQHNEQFF
CDR3nt: TGTGCCAGCAGCTCCCCGGGACAGCACAATGAGCAGTTCTTC

j_gene: TRBJ1-2
v_gene: TRBV19
abundance: .
d_gene: .
CDR3aa: CASSNRRVDYGYTF
CDR3nt: TGTGCCAGTAGTAACCGACGAGTTGACTATGGCTACACCTTC

j_gene: TRBJ2-1
v_gene: TRBV15
abundance: .
d_gene: .
CDR3aa: CATSRGVTDTNNEQFF
CDR3nt: TGTGCCACCAGCAGAGGAGTTACGGATACAAACAATGAGCAGTTCTTC

j_gene: TRBJ1-4
v_gene: TRBV7-9
abundance: .
d_gene: .
CDR3aa: CASSLAVTRENEKLFF
CDR3nt: TGTGCCAGCAGCTTAGCTGTAACGCGCGAAAATGAAAAACTGTTTTTT

j_gene: TRBJ2-5
v_gene: TRBV6-1
abundance: .
d_gene: .
CDR3aa: CASGGLLGETQYF
CDR3nt: TGTGCCAGCGGGGGGTTATTAGGAGAGACCCAGTACTTC

j_gene: TRBJ2-1
v_gene: TRBV7-9
abundance: .
d_gene: TRBD2
CDR3aa: CASRPTSGQQFF
CDR3nt: TGTGCCAGCAGGCCGACTAGCGGTCAGCAGTTCTTC

j_gene: TRBJ1-5
v_gene: TRBV5-6
abundance: .
d_gene: .
CDR3aa: CASSLKDRYSNQPQHF
CDR3nt: TGTGCCAGCAGCCTAAAGGACAGATATAGCAATCAGCCCCAGCATTTT

j_gene: TRBJ1-2
v_gene: TRBV6-5
abundance: .
d_gene: .
CDR3aa: CASSYKRTAYGYTF
CDR3nt: TGTGCCAGCAGTTACAAGCGGACAGCTTATGGCTACACCTTC

j_gene: TRBJ2-7
v_gene: TRBV7-8
abundance: many
d_gene: .
CDR3aa: CASSGGGSYEQYF
CDR3nt: TGTGCCAGCAGTGGGGGCGGGTCGTACGAGCAGTACTTC

j_gene: TRBJ2-1
v_gene: TRBV20-1
abundance: few
d_gene: .
CDR3aa: CSGSVSAPRQFF
CDR3nt: TGCAGTGGTAGCGTTAGCGCCCCACGGCAGTTCTTC

j_gene: TRBJ1-5
v_gene: TRBV6-2/TRBV6-3
abundance: many
d_gene: TRBD1
CDR3aa: CASTRTGQGSQPQHF
CDR3nt: TGTGCCAGCACCAGGACGGGACAGGGGAGTCAGCCCCAGCATTTT

j_gene: TRBJ2-2
v_gene: TRBV4-3
abundance: few
d_gene: TRBD2
CDR3aa: CASSGREGNTGELFF
CDR3nt: TGCGCCAGCAGCGGGAGGGAGGGAAACACCGGGGAGCTGTTTTTT

j_gene: TRBJ2-1
v_gene: TRBV7-3
abundance: few
d_gene: .
CDR3aa: CASSSGTGHHNEQFF
CDR3nt: TGTGCCAGCAGCTCCGGAACGGGACATCACAATGAGCAGTTCTTC

j_gene: TRBJ2-3
v_gene: TRBV3-1
abundance: few
d_gene: .
CDR3aa: CASSRGGGTDTQYF
CDR3nt: TGTGCCAGCAGCCGGGGGGGCGGCACAGATACGCAGTATTTT

j_gene: TRBJ2-5
v_gene: TRBV4-3
abundance: .
d_gene: TRBD2
CDR3aa: CASSQVGSGVETQYF
CDR3nt: TGCGCCAGCAGCCAAGTCGGTAGCGGGGTTGAGACCCAGTACTTC

j_gene: TRBJ1-2
v_gene: TRBV19
abundance: .
d_gene: .
CDR3aa: CASSMVQGGGYTF
CDR3nt: TGTGCCAGTAGTATGGTTCAGGGAGGCGGCTACACCTTC

j_gene: TRBJ2-7
v_gene: TRBV28
abundance: many
d_gene: TRBD1
CDR3aa: CASSVPGQGSYEQYF
CDR3nt: TGTGCCAGCAGTGTACCGGGACAGGGCTCCTACGAGCAGTACTTC

j_gene: TRBJ2-1
v_gene: TRBV7-2
abundance: many
d_gene: .
CDR3aa: CASSLYETGRYNEQFF
CDR3nt: TGTGCCAGCAGCTTGTATGAGACAGGACGGTACAATGAGCAGTTCTTC

j_gene: TRBJ2-7
v_gene: TRBV24-1
abundance: .
d_gene: TRBD1
CDR3aa: CATSDHPGQGYEQYF
CDR3nt: TGTGCCACCAGTGATCACCCGGGACAGGGGTACGAGCAGTACTTC

j_gene: TRBJ2-1
v_gene: TRBV27
abundance: .
d_gene: .
CDR3aa: CASSLSPGRESGVEQFF
CDR3nt: TGTGCCAGCAGTTTATCCCCCGGTCGGGAGTCGGGGGTCGAGCAGTTCTTC

j_gene: TRBJ2-7
v_gene: TRBV20-1
abundance: .
d_gene: .
CDR3aa: CSACLGYEQYF
CDR3nt: TGCAGTGCCTGTCTTGGCTACGAGCAGTACTTC

j_gene: TRBJ2-3
v_gene: TRBV5-1
abundance: few
d_gene: .
CDR3aa: CASSLHEGSLRYTDTQYF
CDR3nt: TGCGCCAGCAGCTTGCACGAGGGCTCTTTGCGGTACACAGATACGCAGTATTTT

j_gene: TRBJ2-7
v_gene: TRBV20-1
abundance: .
d_gene: TRBD2
CDR3aa: CSARNLAGGLVEYEQYF
CDR3nt: TGCAGTGCTAGAAACCTAGCGGGCGGCCTAGTGGAGTACGAGCAGTACTTC

j_gene: TRBJ1-4
v_gene: TRBV27
abundance: .
d_gene: .
CDR3aa: CASSPWGGTTLRNEKLFF
CDR3nt: TGTGCCAGCAGCCCTTGGGGCGGTACCACCCTACGTAATGAAAAACTGTTTTTT

j_gene: TRBJ1-3
v_gene: TRBV6-1
abundance: .
d_gene: .
CDR3aa: CASSPDGLSGNTIYF
CDR3nt: TGTGCCAGCAGCCCGGACGGCCTCTCTGGAAACACCATATATTTT

j_gene: TRBJ2-1
v_gene: TRBV12-3/TRBV12-4
abundance: .
d_gene: TRBD2
CDR3aa: CASSILAGIYNEQFF
CDR3nt: TGTGCCAGCAGCATACTAGCGGGCATCTACAATGAGCAGTTCTTC

j_gene: TRBJ1-6
v_gene: TRBV18
abundance: few
d_gene: .
CDR3aa: CASSQPGYNSPLHF
CDR3nt: TGTGCCAGCTCACAACCCGGATATAATTCACCCCTCCACTTT

j_gene: TRBJ2-1
v_gene: TRBV30
abundance: .
d_gene: .
CDR3aa: CGWSVPGLKIFF
CDR3nt: TGTGGCTGGAGTGTCCCGGGACTGAAGATCTTCTTC

j_gene: TRBJ2-1
v_gene: TRBV7-6
abundance: .
d_gene: TRBD2
CDR3aa: CASSLPVRSGSPSNEQFF
CDR3nt: TGTGCCAGCAGCTTACCCGTCCGGAGCGGGAGTCCGAGCAATGAGCAGTTCTTC

j_gene: TRBJ2-3
v_gene: TRBV24-1
abundance: .
d_gene: .
CDR3aa: CATTDGLEDTQYF
CDR3nt: TGTGCCACCACCGACGGTCTCGAGGATACGCAGTATTTT

j_gene: TRBJ2-3
v_gene: TRBV20-1
abundance: .
d_gene: .
CDR3aa: CSADRGSDTQYF
CDR3nt: TGCAGTGCTGATCGAGGGTCAGATACGCAGTATTTT

j_gene: TRBJ2-7
v_gene: TRBV20-1
abundance: few
d_gene: TRBD2
CDR3aa: CSAIQLAGVNEQYF
CDR3nt: TGCAGTGCTATTCAACTAGCGGGAGTAAACGAGCAGTACTTC

j_gene: TRBJ2-2
v_gene: TRBV7-2
abundance: .
d_gene: TRBD1
CDR3aa: CASSSTGGAGTGELFF
CDR3nt: TGTGCCAGCAGTTCCACAGGGGGCGCGGGCACCGGGGAGCTGTTTTTT

j_gene: TRBJ2-7
v_gene: TRBV29-1
abundance: .
d_gene: .
CDR3aa: CSVETAGSNEQYF
CDR3nt: TGCAGCGTTGAGACGGCAGGGTCGAACGAGCAGTACTTC

j_gene: TRBJ1-1
v_gene: TRBV20-1
abundance: .
d_gene: .
CDR3aa: CSVDSGKNTEAFF
CDR3nt: TGCAGTGTCGACTCAGGCAAGAACACTGAAGCTTTCTTT

j_gene: TRBJ2-3
v_gene: TRBV20-1
abundance: .
d_gene: .
CDR3aa: CSARHWTSTDTQYF
CDR3nt: TGCAGTGCCCGTCACTGGACTAGCACAGATACGCAGTATTTT

j_gene: TRBJ2-7
v_gene: TRBV28
abundance: many
d_gene: TRBD2
CDR3aa: CASIPRSGRNYEQYF
CDR3nt: TGTGCCAGCATCCCCCGTAGCGGGAGGAACTACGAGCAGTACTTC

j_gene: TRBJ2-4
v_gene: TRBV25-1
abundance: .
d_gene: TRBD2
CDR3aa: CASSDLTSGSNIQYF
CDR3nt: TGTGCCAGCAGTGATCTGACTAGCGGGAGTAACATTCAGTACTTC

j_gene: TRBJ1-1
v_gene: TRBV3-1
abundance: many
d_gene: .
CDR3aa: CASITAGTPKTEAFF
CDR3nt: TGTGCCAGCATCACCGCGGGAACTCCTAAGACTGAAGCTTTCTTT

j_gene: TRBJ2-3
v_gene: TRBV6-1
abundance: .
d_gene: .
CDR3aa: CASSLRQSTDTQYF
CDR3nt: TGTGCCAGCAGTCTTCGACAGAGCACAGATACGCAGTATTTT

j_gene: TRBJ2-3
v_gene: TRBV6-1
abundance: few
d_gene: TRBD2
CDR3aa: CASSEDSLAGQDTQYF
CDR3nt: TGTGCCAGCAGTGAAGATAGTCTAGCGGGACAAGATACGCAGTATTTT

j_gene: TRBJ2-3
v_gene: TRBV10-3
abundance: .
d_gene: .
CDR3aa: CAISDSPLDTQYF
CDR3nt: TGTGCCATCAGTGATTCGCCCTTAGATACGCAGTATTTT

j_gene: TRBJ1-3
v_gene: TRBV12-3/TRBV12-4
abundance: .
d_gene: TRBD1
CDR3aa: CASSKTGPGNTIYF
CDR3nt: TGTGCCAGCAGCAAGACAGGGCCTGGAAACACCATATATTTT

j_gene: TRBJ2-5
v_gene: TRBV20-1
abundance: few
d_gene: TRBD1
CDR3aa: CSAVPTLRDRGRQETQYF
CDR3nt: TGCAGTGCTGTACCCACCCTCCGGGACAGGGGGCGGCAAGAGACCCAGTACTTC

j_gene: TRBJ2-2
v_gene: TRBV27
abundance: few
d_gene: .
CDR3aa: CASSHTGGELFF
CDR3nt: TGTGCCAGCAGTCATACAGGAGGAGAGCTGTTTTTT

j_gene: TRBJ2-7
v_gene: TRBV18
abundance: many
d_gene: TRBD2
CDR3aa: CASSPGLAGVEEQYF
CDR3nt: TGTGCCAGCTCACCAGGGTTAGCGGGAGTAGAAGAGCAGTACTTC

j_gene: TRBJ1-1
v_gene: TRBV20-1
abundance: few
d_gene: .
CDR3aa: CSAPFSTANTEAFF
CDR3nt: TGCAGTGCTCCATTCTCAACAGCGAACACTGAAGCTTTCTTT

j_gene: TRBJ2-7
v_gene: TRBV15
abundance: .
d_gene: .
CDR3aa: CATSGRVRRGYEQYF
CDR3nt: TGTGCCACCAGCGGAAGGGTTAGGAGGGGTTACGAGCAGTACTTC

j_gene: TRBJ2-1
v_gene: TRBV28
abundance: .
d_gene: .
CDR3aa: CASSKTINEQFF
CDR3nt: TGTGCCAGCAGCAAAACGATTAATGAGCAGTTCTTC

j_gene: TRBJ1-4
v_gene: TRBV7-9
abundance: few
d_gene: .
CDR3aa: CASSLPDSHNEKLFF
CDR3nt: TGTGCCAGCAGCTTACCCGACAGCCATAATGAAAAACTGTTTTTT

j_gene: TRBJ2-7
v_gene: TRBV6-1
abundance: .
d_gene: .
CDR3aa: CASRTSDSAAYEQYF
CDR3nt: TGTGCCAGCAGGACCAGTGATAGCGCCGCCTACGAGCAGTACTTC

j_gene: TRBJ2-1
v_gene: TRBV6-2/TRBV6-3
abundance: .
d_gene: .
CDR3aa: CASSQPGINEQFF
CDR3nt: TGTGCCAGCAGTCAACCAGGGATAAATGAGCAGTTCTTC

j_gene: TRBJ2-1
v_gene: TRBV5-1
abundance: .
d_gene: .
CDR3aa: CASSLEGGTATYNEQFF
CDR3nt: TGCGCCAGCAGCTTGGAAGGGGGGACAGCAACCTACAATGAGCAGTTCTTC

j_gene: TRBJ2-1
v_gene: TRBV20-1
abundance: few
d_gene: TRBD1
CDR3aa: CSAGGVGGNYNEQFF
CDR3nt: TGCAGTGCTGGAGGCGTAGGGGGCAACTACAATGAGCAGTTCTTC

j_gene: TRBJ2-1
v_gene: TRBV2
abundance: few
d_gene: .
CDR3aa: CASSERGSPGVF
CDR3nt: TGTGCCAGCAGTGAACGGGGGTCCCCCGGCGTCTTC